The entry below describes one TCR beta chain. Its cognate antigen is unknown. CDR1 is SGHRS and CDR2 is YFSETQ in the germline V gene. The ends were cut back, 4 bases at V and 2 bases at J, with 14 bases in the middle. This CDR3 spans 15 amino acids. This entry is derived from a study of cytomegalovirus exposure and HLA in healthy donors. General study points: TCR beta chains numbering some 150 were designated cytomegalovirus-associated.

Sequenced by immunoSEQ multiplex PCR; TCRdb stores in-frame clones only, minus some. The repertoire has about 280,000 clones, 88% of them found once; the top ten carry approximately 0.9%. Sequencing was done on a sample of PBMCs. This rearrangement joins TRBV5-1 to TRBJ2-3; a weak D match, TRBD1 (5 bases). The receptor was derived from a woman between 18 and 29 years old in good health and CMV-seronegative. The CDR3 DNA sequence: TGCGCCAGCAGCCTGGCAGGGATCAACACAGATACGCAGTATTTT. Its protein product is CASSLAGINTDTQYF.